The 31 T cell receptor beta chains given below trace back to one sample, sequenced in a study of T cell repertoires in cytomegalovirus infection. TCRdb processed the reads anew with MiXCR; each CDR3 protein has one entry. The table includes about 180,000 distinct CDR3 sequences, about 17% detected once. Sequencing was done on a sample of CD8+ T cells from PBMCs. The receptors here all came from a human donor in good health (CMV status not recorded). Some clones in this sample may be carry-over from other donors' samples.

The chain uses TRBV6-2 or TRBV6-3 and TRBJ1-2, with a possible D match to TRBD1 (6 bases). The CDR3 is 15 amino acids. CDR1 and CDR2 (germline): MNHEY, SVGEGT. V was clipped by 6 bases and J by 4 bases, with 18 bases between them. The CDR3 sequence is CASRSLGAVGYGYTF. For the CDR3, the DNA is TGTGCCAGCAGATCGCTGGGGGCAGTGGGCTATGGCTACACCTTC.

The V call is TRBV5-1, the J call TRBJ2-7; perhaps D is TRBD1 or TRBD2 (5 bases each). This CDR3 contains 16 residues. Germline V gene lookup returns CDR1 SGHRS and CDR2 YFSETQ. Trimming cost V 4 bases and J 1 base, with 18 bases left between them. The chain's CDR3 is CASSPGRGVISYEQYF. CDR3 in DNA: TGCGCCAGCAGCCCTGGTCGGGGCGTCATATCCTACGAGCAGTACTTC.

V usage is TRBV29-1 and J usage is TRBJ2-2, with D perhaps assigned TRBD1 or TRBD2 (5 bases each). Trimming took off 4 bases at V and 6 bases at J, with 15 bases between the two ends. Germline V gives CDR1 SQVTM, CDR2 ANQGSEA. There are 14 residues in the CDR3. CDR3: CSVGEGPKAGELFF. CDR3 nucleotide sequence: TGCAGCGTTGGAGAGGGGCCGAAGGCCGGGGAGCTGTTTTTT.

This clonotype has a count of ten or more. The chain recombines TRBV15 with TRBJ2-7; D might be TRBD2 (5 bases). The CDR3 extends over 16 amino acids. Trimming took 0 bases from V and 6 from J, leaving 18 bases between them. From germline, CDR1 is LNHNV and CDR2 YYDKDF (reference sequence). Written as DNA, the CDR3 is TGTGCCACCAGCAGAGATCCGAACTCCCTAGCCGTCGAGCAGTACTTC. This gives the protein CATSRDPNSLAVEQYF.

The chain combines TRBV12-5 with TRBJ1-2, with D possibly matching TRBD1 (6 bases). The V gene's germline CDR1 is LGHNT and CDR2 FRNRAP. The CDR3 has 16 residues. Trimming left V 1 base short and J 3 bases short, with 15 bases between. CDR3 loop: CASGLGTGPRDYGYTF. The CDR3 bases are TGTGCTAGTGGTTTGGGTACAGGGCCCAGGGACTATGGCTACACCTTC.

This clonotype was recorded many times. J is TRBJ2-3 and V is TRBV7-2, with 8 positions matching TRBD2. V lost 1 base to trimming and J lost 6 bases; unmatched junction nucleotides: 9. The CDR3 runs 16 residues. Germline CDR1 is SGHTA and CDR2 is FQGNSA. The CDR3 nucleotides read TGTGCCAGCAGCTTAGTTCCCGGACTAGCAGCGGATACGCAGTATTTT. This sequence encodes CASSLVPGLAADTQYF.

The chain links TRBV5-1 to TRBJ2-1, with 11 bases lining up with TRBD2. This CDR3 is 15 amino acids long. The V and J ends lost 0 bases and 7 bases, in that order; junction bases with no gene match: 3. In germline, CDR1 is SGHRS, CDR2 YFSETQ. In DNA, the CDR3 is TGCGCCAGCAGCTTGGCCGGGACTAGCGGTAATGAGCAGTTCTTC. This codes for CASSLAGTSGNEQFF.

This clonotype was seen only a few times. This chain joins TRBV7-9 and TRBJ1-6; 7 bases agree with TRBD1. CDR3 length: 16 amino acids. In germline, CDR1 is SEHNR, CDR2 FQNEAQ (reference sequence). V gave up 1 base and J gave up 7 bases; unmatched junction bases: 7. As DNA, the CDR3 is TGTGCCAGCAGCTTAGGTCAGGGGGAAATAAATTCACCCCTCCACTTT. It codes for CASSLGQGEINSPLHF.

This clonotype has more than one count but fewer than ten. The chain combines TRBV6-5 with TRBJ1-1; tentatively, D is TRBD1 (6 bases). The germline V gene encodes CDR1 MNHEY and CDR2 SVGAGI. The V and J ends lost 11 bases and 4 bases respectively, with 23 bases between them. This CDR3 comprises 15 residues. The CDR3 region is CASHVGGPGSTEAFF. The CDR3 nucleotides are TGTGCCTCGCACGTCGGGGGGCCGGGGAGCACTGAAGCTTTCTTT.

The chain employs TRBV25-1 and TRBJ1-1; D is uncertain. The CDR3 is made up of 12 amino acids. Trimming removed 4 bases at V and 6 bases at J, with 9 bases between. Germline CDR1 reads MGHDK; CDR2 reads SYGVNS. CDR3 in amino acids: CASSGMASEAFF. In nucleotides, the CDR3 is TGTGCCAGCAGTGGGATGGCATCTGAAGCTTTCTTT.

V gene TRBV20-1 combines with J gene TRBJ2-7, with TRBD2 matching over 8 bases. V trimming: 2 bases; J trimming: 2 bases; junction bases outside the gene matches: 8. Germline-derived CDR1 and CDR2 are DFQATT and SNEGSKA (reference sequence). The CDR3 runs 15 residues. This CDR3 is CSARFPGTRTYEQYF. The CDR3 DNA reads TGCAGTGCTAGATTTCCCGGGACTAGAACCTACGAGCAGTACTTC.

This clonotype was detected ten times or more. This chain uses TRBV7-8 with TRBJ1-2, with D possibly being TRBD1 (6 bases). Germline lookup yields CDR1 SGHVS and CDR2 FQNEAQ. CDR3 length equals 16 residues. V was clipped by 5 bases and J by 6 bases, with 22 bases between them. In DNA form, the CDR3 reads TGTGCCAGCAGCCCCACTCCCACAGGGAGAAGGGATGGCTACACCTTC. This gives the protein CASSPTPTGRRDGYTF. The whole variable domain, filled in from reference TRBV7-8 and TRBJ1-2, reads GAGVSQSPRYKVAKRGQDVALRCDPISGHVSLFWYQQALGQGPEFLTYFQNEAQLDKSGLPSDRFFAERPEGSVSTLKIQRTQQEDSAVYLCASSPTPTGRRDGYTFGSGTRLTVV.

The chain links TRBV7-8 to TRBJ2-3; TRBD2 is a possible D gene (5 bases). The CDR3 extends over 12 amino acids. Germline assignment: CDR1 SGHVS and CDR2 FQNEAQ. Trimming removed 8 bases at V and 1 base at J, with 7 bases between. CDR3 DNA sequence: TGTGCCAGCGGAGCGGGCACAGATACGCAGTATTTT. Translating it yields CASGAGTDTQYF.

This chain links TRBV7-2 with TRBJ1-5, with D hard to call. Trimming removed 6 bases from V and 1 base from J, with 10 bases in between. This CDR3 comprises 14 residues. Germline CDR1 and CDR2: SGHTA and FQGNSA. The CDR3 sequence is CASSPARSNQPQHF. CDR3 coding DNA: TGTGCCAGCAGTCCCGCCAGGAGCAATCAGCCCCAGCATTTT.

This clonotype was seen only a few times. The chain joins TRBV27 to TRBJ2-7, with 8 bases identical to TRBD1. Germline trimming cut 5 bases from V and 7 bases from J; bases unmatched to any gene: 7. The CDR3 sequence is 13 residues long. Germline V gene data show CDR1 as MNHEY and CDR2 as SMNVEV (reference sequence). CDR3 loop: CASSVGQGREQYF. CDR3 bases: TGTGCCAGCAGTGTAGGACAGGGACGGGAGCAGTACTTC.

This clonotype was found a few times. Relative to the germline gene, one junction end is altered; a read error may explain this. The chain uses TRBV5-3 and TRBJ1-1; 7 bases are shared with TRBD1. TRBV5-3 is labeled an ORF, and its function is uncertain. The CDR3 contains 12 residues. In DNA, the CDR3 is TGTGCCAGCAGCTCGGGGACAGAGGAAGCTTTCTTT. Its translation is CASSSGTEEAFF.

This clonotype has just a few counts. The chain joins TRBV7-6 to TRBJ1-1; TRBD1 is a possible D gene (5 bases). This CDR3 spans 16 amino acids. Trimming took off 2 bases at V and 3 bases at J, with 16 bases between the two ends. The V gene's germline CDR1 is SGHVS and CDR2 FNYEAQ. CDR3 DNA: TGTGCCAGCAGCTTATCCGCAGGGCTGGGTTACACTGAAGCTTTCTTT. This gives the protein CASSLSAGLGYTEAFF.

The chain links TRBV6-4 to TRBJ2-1; unclear D gene. V shed 3 bases and J shed 1 base, with 4 bases lying between them. Germline assignment: CDR1 MRHNA and CDR2 SNTAGT. CDR3 length equals 13 residues. CDR3 DNA: TGTGCCAGCAGTGATGGGTCCTACAATGAGCAGTTCTTC. Protein product: CASSDGSYNEQFF.

The sample holds a few counts of this clonotype. This rearrangement joins TRBV28 to TRBJ1-1; possibly TRBD1 for D (6 bases). The ends were cut back, 6 bases at V and 1 base at J, with 15 bases in the middle. Germline lookup yields CDR1 MDHEN and CDR2 SYDVKM. The CDR3 extends over 15 amino acids. As DNA, the CDR3 is TGTGCCAGCAGACCGAGACAGGAGACGAACACTGAAGCTTTCTTT. Its translation: CASRPRQETNTEAFF. Full variable domain (missing parts from reference TRBV28 and TRBJ1-1): DVKVTQSSRYLVKRTGEKVFLECVQDMDHENMFWYRQDPGLGLRLIYFSYDVKMKEKGDIPEGYSVSREKKERFSLILESASTNQTSMYLCASRPRQETNTEAFFGQGTRLTVV.

The chain carries TRBV6-2 or TRBV6-3 and TRBJ2-7; D is unresolved. Germline CDR1 and CDR2: MNHEY and SVGEGT. This CDR3 contains 17 residues. Trimming stripped 5 bases from V and 2 bases from J, with 22 bases between. DNA of the CDR3: TGTGCCAGCAGTAGTAAGAAGGGATTCACATCACCCTACGAGCAGTACTTC. Its protein is CASSSKKGFTSPYEQYF.

The chain has TRBV28 and TRBJ2-5; the match to TRBD2 covers 8 bases. Per the germline V gene, CDR1 is MDHEN and CDR2 is SYDVKM. V shed 3 bases and J 4 bases; nucleotides not matched to a gene: 10. The length of the CDR3 is 16 residues. The CDR3 bases are TGTGCCAGCAGTTTGCCTCTGAGCGGGGGAGGAGAGACCCAGTACTTC. It specifies CASSLPLSGGGETQYF.

This chain uses TRBV5-6 with TRBJ2-7; unclear D gene. The V end lost 3 bases, the J end lost 2 bases, and 9 bases lay between the germline ends. The CDR3 spans 13 residues. Per germline, CDR1 SGHDT and CDR2 YYEEEE. This chain's CDR3 is CASSSGHPYEQYF. DNA of the CDR3: TGTGCCAGCAGCTCCGGGCACCCCTACGAGCAGTACTTC.

The sample holds a few counts of this clonotype. Germline is not matched at one junction end, which may reflect a read error. CDR3 DNA sequence: TGTGCCAGCAGCTCTAACAGGGACGGCACCGGGGAGCTGCTTTTT. Amino acid sequence: CASSSNRDGTGELLF. The chain recombines TRBV11-1 with TRBJ2-2; possibly TRBD1 for D (6 bases). The germline gives CDR1 SGHAT, CDR2 FQDESV (reference sequence). CDR3 size: 15 residues.

J is TRBJ2-2 and V is TRBV29-1, with 9 bases fitting TRBD1. CDR3 size: 14 residues. Unmatched junction bases numbered 5, after V lost 6 bases and J lost 3 bases. The germline gives CDR1 SQVTM, CDR2 ANQGSEA. The CDR3: CSVDDRGYTGELFF. In nucleotides, the CDR3 is TGCAGCGTGGACGACAGGGGGTACACCGGGGAGCTGTTTTTT.

The chain joins TRBV20-1 to TRBJ1-6; no definite D call. Trimming removed 0 bases at V and 12 bases at J, with 18 bases between. This CDR3 comprises 15 residues. Germline-derived CDR1 and CDR2 are DFQATT and SNEGSKA (reference sequence). CDR3 in amino acids: CSARDSGRESLPLHF. In nucleotides, the CDR3 is TGCAGTGCTAGAGATTCAGGCAGAGAGTCGTTACCCCTCCACTTT.

The rearrangement uses TRBV7-2 and TRBJ2-7; 10 nucleotides agree with TRBD2. After removal of 4 bases from V and 3 bases from J, the junction contained 9 bases not matched to a gene. The CDR3 is 16 amino acids. Germline CDR1 SGHTA, CDR2 FQGNSA. The CDR3 region is CASSWGGAGGRYEQYF. Here the CDR3 DNA reads TGTGCCAGCAGCTGGGGGGGAGCGGGGGGGCGCTACGAGCAGTACTTC.

The gene calls are TRBV24-1 and TRBJ1-5, with 7 bases lining up with TRBD1. Losses at the gene ends were 3 bases for V and 3 bases for J; bases not matched to a gene: 10. Germline CDR1 reads KGHDR; CDR2 reads SFDVKD. The CDR3 totals 17 residues. CDR3 region: CATSDTGEGANNQPQHF. The CDR3 region has the DNA TGTGCCACCAGTGATACTGGGGAGGGGGCTAACAATCAGCCCCAGCATTTT.

There are many counts of this clonotype. The chain couples TRBV7-2 to TRBJ2-7, with 9 bases fitting TRBD1. Germline trimming cut 5 bases from V and 6 bases from J; bases unmatched to any gene: 5. Germline V lookup: CDR1 SGHTA, CDR2 FQGNSA. The CDR3 extends over 13 amino acids. This CDR3 reads CASSHGTGSEQYF. The CDR3 DNA reads TGTGCCAGCAGCCATGGGACAGGGAGCGAGCAGTACTTC.

This clonotype was seen only once. The CDR3 DNA sequence: TGTGCCAGCAGCTCGCGGACGAGGGTTGCGGAAGCTTTCTTT. It is translated as CASSSRTRVAEAFF. This chain connects TRBV7-9 to TRBJ1-1; D is uncertain. Germline CDR1 SEHNR, CDR2 FQNEAQ (reference sequence). The germline V and J ends were trimmed by 4 bases and 8 bases, with 17 bases remaining between them. This CDR3 region has 14 residues. The complete variable domain, with remaining parts taken from reference TRBV7-9 and TRBJ1-1, reads DTGVSQNPRHKITKRGQNVTFRCDPISEHNRLYWYRQTLGQGPEFLTYFQNEAQLEKSRLLSDRFSAERPKGSFSTLEIQRTEQGDSAMYLCASSSRTRVAEAFFGQGTRLTVV.

This clonotype was counted between two and nine times. V usage is TRBV27 and J usage is TRBJ2-1, with D uncertain. The CDR3 runs 11 residues. From germline, CDR1 is MNHEY and CDR2 SMNVEV (reference sequence). The ends were cut back, 8 bases at V and 9 bases at J, with 11 bases in the middle. CDR3 coding DNA: TGTGCCAGCCGATATAACGGTGAGCAGTTCTTC. As protein: CASRYNGEQFF.

This clonotype was picked up a small number of times. The rearrangement links TRBV11-2 to TRBJ2-3; 11 nucleotides agree with TRBD2. J lost 9 bases, V lost 0 bases, and 14 bases had no gene match. Germline values: CDR1 SGHAT, CDR2 FQNNGV. This CDR3 has 18 residues. CDR3 in DNA: TGTGCCAGCAGCTTAGAGGAGAGTAGCGGGGGGGCCAGTGCAACGCAGTATTTT. Its translation is CASSLEESSGGASATQYF.